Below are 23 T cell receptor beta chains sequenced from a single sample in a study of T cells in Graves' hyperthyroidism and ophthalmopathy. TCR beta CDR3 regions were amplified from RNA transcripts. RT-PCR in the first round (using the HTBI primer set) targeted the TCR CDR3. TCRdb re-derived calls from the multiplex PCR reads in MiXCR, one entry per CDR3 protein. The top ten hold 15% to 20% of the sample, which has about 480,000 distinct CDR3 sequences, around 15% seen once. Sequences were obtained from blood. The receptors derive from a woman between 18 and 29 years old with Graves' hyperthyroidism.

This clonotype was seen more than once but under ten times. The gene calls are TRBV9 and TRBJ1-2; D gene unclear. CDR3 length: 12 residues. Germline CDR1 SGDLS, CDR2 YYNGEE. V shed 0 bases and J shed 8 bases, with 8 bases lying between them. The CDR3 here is CASSVDQRGYTF. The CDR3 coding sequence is TGTGCCAGCAGCGTAGACCAAAGGGGCTACACCTTC.

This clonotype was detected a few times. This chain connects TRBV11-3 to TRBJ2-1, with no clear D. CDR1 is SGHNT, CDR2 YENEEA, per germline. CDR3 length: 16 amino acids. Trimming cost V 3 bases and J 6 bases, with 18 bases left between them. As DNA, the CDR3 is TGTGCCAGCAGCTTTGGCCCACAGCGCAGTACCAATGAGCAGTTCTTC. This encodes CASSFGPQRSTNEQFF. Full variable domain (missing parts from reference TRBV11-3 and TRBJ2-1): EAGVVQSPRYKIIEKKQPVAFWCNPISGHNTLYWYLQNLGQGPELLIRYENEEAVDDSQLPKDRFSAERLKGVDSTLKIQPAELGDSAVYLCASSFGPQRSTNEQFFGPGTRLTVL.

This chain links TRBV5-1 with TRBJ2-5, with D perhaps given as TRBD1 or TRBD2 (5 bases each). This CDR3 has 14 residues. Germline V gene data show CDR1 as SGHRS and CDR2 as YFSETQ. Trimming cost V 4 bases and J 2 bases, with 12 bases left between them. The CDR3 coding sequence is TGCGCCAGCAGCCCTCGGGACGGACAAGAGACCCAGTACTTC. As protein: CASSPRDGQETQYF.

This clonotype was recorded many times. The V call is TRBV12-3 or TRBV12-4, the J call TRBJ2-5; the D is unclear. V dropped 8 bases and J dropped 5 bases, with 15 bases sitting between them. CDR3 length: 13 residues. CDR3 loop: CASVLPGAETQYF. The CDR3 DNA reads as TGTGCCAGCGTGCTCCCAGGTGCGGAGACCCAGTACTTC.

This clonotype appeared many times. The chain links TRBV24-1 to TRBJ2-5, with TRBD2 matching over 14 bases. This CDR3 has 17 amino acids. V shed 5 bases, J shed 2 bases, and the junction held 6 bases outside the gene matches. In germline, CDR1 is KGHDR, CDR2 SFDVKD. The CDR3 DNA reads TGTGCCACCAGTGGGGGGACTAGCGGGAGAGGTCAAGAGACCCAGTACTTC. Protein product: CATSGGTSGRGQETQYF.

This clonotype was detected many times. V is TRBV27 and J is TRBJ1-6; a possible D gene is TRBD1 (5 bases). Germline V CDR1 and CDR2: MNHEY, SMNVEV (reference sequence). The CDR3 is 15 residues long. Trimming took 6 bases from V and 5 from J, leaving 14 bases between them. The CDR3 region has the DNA TGTGCCAGCAGCCCCCGACAGCTAGATAATTCACCCCTCCACTTT. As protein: CASSPRQLDNSPLHF.

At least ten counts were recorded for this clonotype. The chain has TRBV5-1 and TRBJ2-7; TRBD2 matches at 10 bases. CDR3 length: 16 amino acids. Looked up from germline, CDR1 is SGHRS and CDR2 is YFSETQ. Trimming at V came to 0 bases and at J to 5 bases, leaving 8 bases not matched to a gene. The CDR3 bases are TGCGCCAGCAGCTTGGATCCCGGGACTAGCGAGCACGAGCAGTACTTC. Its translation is CASSLDPGTSEHEQYF.

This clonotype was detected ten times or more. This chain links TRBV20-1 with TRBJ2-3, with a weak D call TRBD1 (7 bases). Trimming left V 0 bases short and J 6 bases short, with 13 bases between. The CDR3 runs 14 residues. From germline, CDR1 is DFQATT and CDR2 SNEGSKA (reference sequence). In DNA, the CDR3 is TGCAGTGCTAGAGATCGGAGGGGGCTGGATACGCAGTATTTT. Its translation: CSARDRRGLDTQYF.

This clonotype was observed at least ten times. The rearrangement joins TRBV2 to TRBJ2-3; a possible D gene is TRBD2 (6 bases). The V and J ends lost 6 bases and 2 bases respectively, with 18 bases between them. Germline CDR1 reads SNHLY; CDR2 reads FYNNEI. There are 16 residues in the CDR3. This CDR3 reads CASRRRDRIVTDTQYF. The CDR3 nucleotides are TGTGCCAGCAGACGGAGGGACCGCATTGTCACAGATACGCAGTATTTT.

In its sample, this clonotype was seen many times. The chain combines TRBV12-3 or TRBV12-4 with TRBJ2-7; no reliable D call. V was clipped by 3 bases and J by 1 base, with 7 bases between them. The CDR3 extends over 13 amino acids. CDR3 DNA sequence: TGTGCCAGCAGTTTTACTAATTCCTACGAGCAGTACTTC. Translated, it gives CASSFTNSYEQYF.

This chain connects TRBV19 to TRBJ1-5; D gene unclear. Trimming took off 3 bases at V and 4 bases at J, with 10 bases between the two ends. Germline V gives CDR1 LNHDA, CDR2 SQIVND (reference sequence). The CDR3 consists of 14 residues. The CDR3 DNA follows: TGTGCCAGTAGTATTTTCGCGGGGAATCAGCCCCAGCATTTT. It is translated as CASSIFAGNQPQHF.

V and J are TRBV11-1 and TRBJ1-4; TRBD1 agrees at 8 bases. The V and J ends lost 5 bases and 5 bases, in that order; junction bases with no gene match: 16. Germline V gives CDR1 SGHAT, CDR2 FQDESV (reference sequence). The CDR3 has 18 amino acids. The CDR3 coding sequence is TGTGCCAGCAGCGAGAAGGGACAGGATAACTACAAGAATGAAAAACTGTTTTTT. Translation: CASSEKGQDNYKNEKLFF.

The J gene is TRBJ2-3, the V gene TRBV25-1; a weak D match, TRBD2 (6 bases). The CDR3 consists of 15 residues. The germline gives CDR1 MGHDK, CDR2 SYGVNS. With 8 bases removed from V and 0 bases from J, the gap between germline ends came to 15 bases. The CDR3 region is CASLYSGSSTDTQYF. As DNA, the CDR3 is TGTGCCAGCCTTTATAGCGGCTCTAGCACAGATACGCAGTATTTT.

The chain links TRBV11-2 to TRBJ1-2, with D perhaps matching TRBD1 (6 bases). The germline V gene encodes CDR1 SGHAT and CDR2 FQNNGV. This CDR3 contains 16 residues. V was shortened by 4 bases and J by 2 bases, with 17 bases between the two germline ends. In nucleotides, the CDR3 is TGTGCCAGCAGCTCCCGGGGGGAGGGGGAAAACTATGGCTACACCTTC. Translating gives CASSSRGEGENYGYTF.

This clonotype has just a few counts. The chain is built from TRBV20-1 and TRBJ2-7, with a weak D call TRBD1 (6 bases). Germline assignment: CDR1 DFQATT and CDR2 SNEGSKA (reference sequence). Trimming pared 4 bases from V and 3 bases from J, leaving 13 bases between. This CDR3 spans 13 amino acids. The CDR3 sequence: CSATPRDNYEQYF. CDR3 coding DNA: TGCAGTGCTACCCCCCGGGACAACTACGAGCAGTACTTC.

The CDR3 is CASSYEAGRVTGELFF. In nucleotides, the CDR3 is TGTGCCAGCAGTTACGAGGCAGGGCGGGTCACCGGGGAGCTGTTTTTT. This rearrangement joins TRBV6-5 to TRBJ2-2; D possibly uses TRBD1 or TRBD2 (5 bases each). The CDR3 consists of 16 residues. V shed 2 bases and J shed 4 bases, with 14 bases lying between them. CDR1 is MNHEY and CDR2 is SVGAGI in the germline V gene.

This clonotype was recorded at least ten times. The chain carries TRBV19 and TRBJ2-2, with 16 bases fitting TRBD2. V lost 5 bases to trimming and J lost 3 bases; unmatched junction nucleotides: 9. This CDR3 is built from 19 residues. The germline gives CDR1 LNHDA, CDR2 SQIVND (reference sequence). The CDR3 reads CASSARGLAGGLDTGELFF. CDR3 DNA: TGTGCCAGTAGTGCGCGGGGACTAGCGGGAGGGCTAGACACCGGGGAGCTGTTTTTT. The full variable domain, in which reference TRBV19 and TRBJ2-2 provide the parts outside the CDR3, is DGGITQSPKYLFRKEGQNVTLSCEQNLNHDAMYWYRQDPGQGLRLIYYSQIVNDFQKGDIAEGYSVSREKKESFPLTVTSAQKNPTAFYLCASSARGLAGGLDTGELFFGEGSRLTVL.

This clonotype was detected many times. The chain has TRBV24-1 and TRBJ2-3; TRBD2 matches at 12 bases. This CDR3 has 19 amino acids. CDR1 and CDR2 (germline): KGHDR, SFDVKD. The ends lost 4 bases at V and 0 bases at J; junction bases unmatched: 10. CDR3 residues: CATSDLGTSGRPSTDTQYF. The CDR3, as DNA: TGTGCCACCAGTGACCTCGGGACTAGCGGGCGACCTAGCACAGATACGCAGTATTTT.

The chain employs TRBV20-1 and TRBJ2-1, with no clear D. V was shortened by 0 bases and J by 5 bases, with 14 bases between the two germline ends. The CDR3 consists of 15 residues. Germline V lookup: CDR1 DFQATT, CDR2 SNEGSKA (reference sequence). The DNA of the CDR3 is TGCAGTGCTAGAGATACGAGAAATAGCCACAATGAGCAGTTCTTC. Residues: CSARDTRNSHNEQFF.

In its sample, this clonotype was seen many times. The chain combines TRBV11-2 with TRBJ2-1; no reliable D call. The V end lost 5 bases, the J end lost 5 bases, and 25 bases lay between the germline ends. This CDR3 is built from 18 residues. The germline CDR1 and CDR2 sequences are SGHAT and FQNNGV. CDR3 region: CASSPGSRLAPTNNEQFF. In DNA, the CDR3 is TGTGCCAGCAGCCCCGGCTCGAGGTTGGCGCCCACGAACAATGAGCAGTTCTTC.

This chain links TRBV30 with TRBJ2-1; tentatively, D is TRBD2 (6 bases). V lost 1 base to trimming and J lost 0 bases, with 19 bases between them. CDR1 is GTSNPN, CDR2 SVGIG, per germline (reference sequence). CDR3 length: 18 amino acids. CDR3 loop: CAWSGQIRDSSSYNEQFF. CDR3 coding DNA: TGTGCCTGGAGTGGACAAATCCGGGACTCAAGCTCCTACAATGAGCAGTTCTTC.

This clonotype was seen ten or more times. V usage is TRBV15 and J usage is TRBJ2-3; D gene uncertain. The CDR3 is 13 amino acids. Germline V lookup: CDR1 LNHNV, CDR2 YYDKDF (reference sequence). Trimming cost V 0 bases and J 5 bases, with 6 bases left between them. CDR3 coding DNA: TGTGCCACCAGCAGAGAGCGTCGAGATACGCAGTATTTT. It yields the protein CATSRERRDTQYF.

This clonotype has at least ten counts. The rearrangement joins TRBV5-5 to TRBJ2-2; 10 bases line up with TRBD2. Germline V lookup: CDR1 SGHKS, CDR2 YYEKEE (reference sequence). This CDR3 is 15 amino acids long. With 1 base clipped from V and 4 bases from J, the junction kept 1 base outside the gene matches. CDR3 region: CASSLTSGVTGELFF. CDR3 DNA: TGTGCCAGCAGCTTGACTAGCGGGGTCACCGGGGAGCTGTTTTTT.